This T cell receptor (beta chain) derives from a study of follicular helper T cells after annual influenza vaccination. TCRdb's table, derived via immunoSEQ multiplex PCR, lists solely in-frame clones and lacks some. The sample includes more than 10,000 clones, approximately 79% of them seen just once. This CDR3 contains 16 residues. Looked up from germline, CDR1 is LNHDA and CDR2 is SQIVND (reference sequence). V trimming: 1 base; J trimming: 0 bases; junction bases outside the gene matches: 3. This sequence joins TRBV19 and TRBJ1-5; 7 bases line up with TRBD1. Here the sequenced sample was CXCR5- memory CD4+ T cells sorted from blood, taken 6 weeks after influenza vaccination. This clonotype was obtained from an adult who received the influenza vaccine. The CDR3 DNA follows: TGTGCCAGTAGTATAGTGACAGGGAATAGCAATCAGCCCCAGCATTTT. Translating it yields CASSIVTGNSNQPQHF.